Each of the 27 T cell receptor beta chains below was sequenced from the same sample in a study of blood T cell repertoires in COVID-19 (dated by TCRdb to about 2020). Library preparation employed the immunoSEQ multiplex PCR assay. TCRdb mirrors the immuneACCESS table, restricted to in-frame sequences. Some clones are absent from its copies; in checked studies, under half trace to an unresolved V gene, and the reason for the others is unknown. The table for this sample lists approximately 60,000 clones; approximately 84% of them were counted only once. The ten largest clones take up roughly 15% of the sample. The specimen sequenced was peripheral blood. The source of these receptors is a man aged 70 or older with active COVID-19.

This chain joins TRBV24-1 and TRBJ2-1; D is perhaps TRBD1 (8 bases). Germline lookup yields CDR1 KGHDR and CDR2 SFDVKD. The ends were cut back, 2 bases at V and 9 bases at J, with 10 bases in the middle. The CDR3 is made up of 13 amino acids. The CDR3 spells CATSDYRGGEQFF. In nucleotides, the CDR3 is TGTGCCACCAGTGATTACAGGGGGGGTGAGCAGTTCTTC.

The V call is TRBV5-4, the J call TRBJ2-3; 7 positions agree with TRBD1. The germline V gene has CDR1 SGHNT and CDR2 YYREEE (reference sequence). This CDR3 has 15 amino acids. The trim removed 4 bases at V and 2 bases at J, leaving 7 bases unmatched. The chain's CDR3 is CASSPDRANTDTQYF. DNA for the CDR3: TGTGCCAGCAGCCCCGACAGGGCGAACACAGATACGCAGTATTTT.

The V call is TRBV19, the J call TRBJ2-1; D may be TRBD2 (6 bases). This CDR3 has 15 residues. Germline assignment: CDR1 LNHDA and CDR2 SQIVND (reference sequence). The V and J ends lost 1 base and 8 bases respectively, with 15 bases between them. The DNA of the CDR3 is TGTGCCAGTAGTATAGGAGGCGGAGGGTTATATGAGCAGTTCTTC. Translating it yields CASSIGGGGLYEQFF.

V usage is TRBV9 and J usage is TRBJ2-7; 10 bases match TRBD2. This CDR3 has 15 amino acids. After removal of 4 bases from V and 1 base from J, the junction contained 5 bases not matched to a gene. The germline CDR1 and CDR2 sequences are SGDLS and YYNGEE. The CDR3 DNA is TGTGCCAGCAGCACTTCTAGCGGGAGTTCCTACGAGCAGTACTTC. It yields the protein CASSTSSGSSYEQYF.

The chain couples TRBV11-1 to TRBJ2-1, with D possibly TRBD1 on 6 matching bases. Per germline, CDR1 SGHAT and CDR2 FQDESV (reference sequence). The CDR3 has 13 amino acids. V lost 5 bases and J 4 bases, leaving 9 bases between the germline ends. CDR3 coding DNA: TGTGCCAGCAGCCGCCAGGGGTACAATGAGCAGTTCTTC. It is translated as CASSRQGYNEQFF.

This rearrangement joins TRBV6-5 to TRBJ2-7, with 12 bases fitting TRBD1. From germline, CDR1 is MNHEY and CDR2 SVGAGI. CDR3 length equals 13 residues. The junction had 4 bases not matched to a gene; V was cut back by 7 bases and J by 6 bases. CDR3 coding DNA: TGTGCCAGCACCGGGACAGGGGGCTTCGAGCAGTACTTC. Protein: CASTGTGGFEQYF.

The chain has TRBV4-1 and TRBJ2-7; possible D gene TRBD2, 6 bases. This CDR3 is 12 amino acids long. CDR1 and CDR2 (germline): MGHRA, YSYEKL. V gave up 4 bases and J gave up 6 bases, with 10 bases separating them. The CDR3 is CASSPGGSEQYF. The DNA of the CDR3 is TGCGCCAGCAGCCCTGGAGGGTCCGAGCAGTACTTC.

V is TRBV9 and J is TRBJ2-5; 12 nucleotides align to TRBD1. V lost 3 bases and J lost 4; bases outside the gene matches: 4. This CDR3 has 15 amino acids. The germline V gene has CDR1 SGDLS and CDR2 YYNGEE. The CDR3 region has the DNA TGTGCCAGCAGCGAATGGGACAGGGGGCGAGAGACCCAGTACTTC. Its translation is CASSEWDRGRETQYF.

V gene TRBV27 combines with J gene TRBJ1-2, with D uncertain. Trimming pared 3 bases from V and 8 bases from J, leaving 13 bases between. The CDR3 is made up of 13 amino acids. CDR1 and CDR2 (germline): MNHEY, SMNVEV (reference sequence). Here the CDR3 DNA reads TGTGCCAGCAGTTTCGGTGGGCGGGAAGGCTACACCTTC. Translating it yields CASSFGGREGYTF.

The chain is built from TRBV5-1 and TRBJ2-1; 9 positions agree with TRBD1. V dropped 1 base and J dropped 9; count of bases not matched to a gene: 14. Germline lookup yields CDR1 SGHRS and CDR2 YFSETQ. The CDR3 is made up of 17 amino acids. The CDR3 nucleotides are TGCGCCAGCAGCTTGACCTCCGGGACAGGGATGTACGGTGAGCAGTTCTTC. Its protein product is CASSLTSGTGMYGEQFF.

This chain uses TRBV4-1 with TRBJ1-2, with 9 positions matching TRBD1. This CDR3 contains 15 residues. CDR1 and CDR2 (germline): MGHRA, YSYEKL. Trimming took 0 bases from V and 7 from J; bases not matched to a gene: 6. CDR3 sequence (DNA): TGCGCCAGCAGCCAAGACCCGGGACAGGGTTTTGGCTACACCTTC. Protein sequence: CASSQDPGQGFGYTF.

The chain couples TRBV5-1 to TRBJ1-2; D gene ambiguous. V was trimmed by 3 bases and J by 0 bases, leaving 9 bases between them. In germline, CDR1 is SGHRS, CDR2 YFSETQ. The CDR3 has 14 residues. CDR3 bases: TGCGCCAGCAGCTCAACGGTATCTAACTATGGCTACACCTTC. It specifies CASSSTVSNYGYTF.

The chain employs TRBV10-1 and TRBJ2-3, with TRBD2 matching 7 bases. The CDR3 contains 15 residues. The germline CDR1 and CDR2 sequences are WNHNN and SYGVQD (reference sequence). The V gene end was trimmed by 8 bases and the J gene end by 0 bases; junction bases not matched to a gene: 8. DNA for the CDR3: TGCGCCAGCTGGGAGCGGACTAGTAGCACAGATACGCAGTATTTT. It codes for CASWERTSSTDTQYF.

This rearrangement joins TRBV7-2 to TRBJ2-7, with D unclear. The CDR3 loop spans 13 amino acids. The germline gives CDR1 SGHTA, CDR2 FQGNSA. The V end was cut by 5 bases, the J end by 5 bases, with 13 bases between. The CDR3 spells CASSLPRFHEQYF. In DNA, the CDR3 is TGTGCCAGCAGCCTCCCGAGATTCCACGAGCAGTACTTC.

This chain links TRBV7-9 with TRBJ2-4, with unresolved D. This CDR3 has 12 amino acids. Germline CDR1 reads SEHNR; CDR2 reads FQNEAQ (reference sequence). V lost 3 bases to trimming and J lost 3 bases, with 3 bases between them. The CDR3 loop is CASSFNKNIQYF. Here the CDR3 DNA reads TGTGCCAGCAGCTTCAACAAAAACATTCAGTACTTC.

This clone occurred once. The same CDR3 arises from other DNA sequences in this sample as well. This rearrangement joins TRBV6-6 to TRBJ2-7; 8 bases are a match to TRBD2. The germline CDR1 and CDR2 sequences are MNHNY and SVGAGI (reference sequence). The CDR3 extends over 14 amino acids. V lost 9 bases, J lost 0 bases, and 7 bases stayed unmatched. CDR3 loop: CASRLSGSSYEQYF. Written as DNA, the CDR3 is TGTGCCAGTCGACTAAGCGGGAGCTCCTACGAGCAGTACTTC.

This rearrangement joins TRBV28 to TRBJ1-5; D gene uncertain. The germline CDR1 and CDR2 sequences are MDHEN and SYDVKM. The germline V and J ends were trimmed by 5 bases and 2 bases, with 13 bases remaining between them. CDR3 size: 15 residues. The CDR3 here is CASSKASDGNQPQHF. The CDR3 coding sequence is TGTGCCAGCAGTAAAGCGTCGGATGGCAATCAGCCCCAGCATTTT.

The CDR3: CASTNPAGGKGETQYF. In DNA, the CDR3 is TGTGCCAGCACGAACCCGGCAGGGGGGAAAGGGGAGACCCAGTACTTC. This chain links TRBV5-4 with TRBJ2-5; D perhaps matches TRBD1 (7 bases). The CDR3 contains 16 residues. Germline V gives CDR1 SGHNT, CDR2 YYREEE (reference sequence). V was trimmed by 6 bases and J by 5 bases, leaving 23 bases between them.

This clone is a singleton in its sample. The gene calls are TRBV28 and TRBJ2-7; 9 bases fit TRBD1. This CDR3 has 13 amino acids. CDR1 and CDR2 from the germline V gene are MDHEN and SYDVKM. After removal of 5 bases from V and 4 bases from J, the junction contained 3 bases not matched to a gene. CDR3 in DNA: TGTGCCAGCAGTGGACAGGGGCGGTACGAGCAGTACTTC. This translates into CASSGQGRYEQYF.

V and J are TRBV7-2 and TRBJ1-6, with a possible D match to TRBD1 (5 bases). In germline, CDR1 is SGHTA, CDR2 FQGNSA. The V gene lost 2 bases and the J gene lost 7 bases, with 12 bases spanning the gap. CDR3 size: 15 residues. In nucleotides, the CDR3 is TGTGCCAGCAGCTTAAATCAGGGCCACAATTCACCCCTCCACTTT. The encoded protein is CASSLNQGHNSPLHF.

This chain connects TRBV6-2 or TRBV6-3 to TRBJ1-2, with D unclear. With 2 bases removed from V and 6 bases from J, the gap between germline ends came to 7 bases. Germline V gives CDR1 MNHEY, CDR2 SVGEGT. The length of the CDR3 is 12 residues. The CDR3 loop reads CASSYEADGYTF. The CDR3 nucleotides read TGTGCCAGCAGTTACGAGGCCGATGGCTACACCTTC.

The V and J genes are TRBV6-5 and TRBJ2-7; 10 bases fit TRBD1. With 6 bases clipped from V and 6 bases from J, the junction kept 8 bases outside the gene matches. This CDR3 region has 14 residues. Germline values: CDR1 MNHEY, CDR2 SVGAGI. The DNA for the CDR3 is TGTGCCAGCAGCCCCGCGGGACAGGGGCCCGAGCAGTACTTC. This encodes CASSPAGQGPEQYF.

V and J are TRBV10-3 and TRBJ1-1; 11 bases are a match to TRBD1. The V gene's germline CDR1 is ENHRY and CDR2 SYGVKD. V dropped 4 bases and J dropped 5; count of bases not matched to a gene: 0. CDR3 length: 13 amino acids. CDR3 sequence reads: CAISGDRGTEAFF. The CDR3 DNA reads TGTGCCATCAGTGGGGACAGGGGGACTGAAGCTTTCTTT.

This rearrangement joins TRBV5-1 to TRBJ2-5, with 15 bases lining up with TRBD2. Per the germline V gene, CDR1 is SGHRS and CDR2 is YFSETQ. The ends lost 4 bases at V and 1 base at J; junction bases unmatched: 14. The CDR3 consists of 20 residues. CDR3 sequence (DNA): TGCGCCAGCAGCGAACGCCCGAGGACTAGCGGGAGGGGGGGCCAAGAGACCCAGTACTTC. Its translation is CASSERPRTSGRGGQETQYF.

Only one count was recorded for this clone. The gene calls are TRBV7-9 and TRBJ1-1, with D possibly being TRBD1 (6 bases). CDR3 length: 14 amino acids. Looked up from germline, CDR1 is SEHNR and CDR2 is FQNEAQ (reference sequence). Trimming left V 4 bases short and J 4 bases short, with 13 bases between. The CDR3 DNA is TGTGCCAGCAGCTCAGGGGAGGGGAGCACTGAAGCTTTCTTT. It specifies CASSSGEGSTEAFF.

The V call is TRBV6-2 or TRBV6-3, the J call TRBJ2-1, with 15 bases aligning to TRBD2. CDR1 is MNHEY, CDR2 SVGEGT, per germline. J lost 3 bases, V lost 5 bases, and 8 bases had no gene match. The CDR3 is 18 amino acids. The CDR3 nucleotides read TGTGCCAGCAGTCCCCGGACTAGCGGGAGGGCCAACTACAATGAGCAGTTCTTC. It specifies CASSPRTSGRANYNEQFF.

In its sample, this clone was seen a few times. The CDR3 DNA reads as TGTGCCAGCAGTAAGGGACTTTACAATGAGCAGTTCTTC. It translates to CASSKGLYNEQFF. The chain links TRBV2 to TRBJ2-1; D perhaps matches TRBD2 (6 bases). Germline assignment: CDR1 SNHLY and CDR2 FYNNEI. Trimming shortened V by 5 bases and J by 4 bases, and 9 bases separated the two germline ends. This CDR3 is built from 13 residues.